This T cell receptor beta chain comes out of a study of OX40 agonist ivuxolimab in advanced cancers. V was shortened by 2 bases and J by 4 bases, with 12 bases between the two germline ends. The CDR3 runs to 14 residues. CDR1 is LGHNA and CDR2 is YNFKEQ in the germline V gene. Using immunoSEQ multiplex PCR, the repertoire was profiled, and TCRdb retains in-frame clones only, with some absent. The repertoire consists of about 88,000 clones, with approximately 85% occurring once and the leading ten covering 0.2% to 0.25%. The sample was CD4+ or CD8+ T cells sorted from blood, taken in a trial of the OX40 agonist ivuxolimab. This sequence originates from an adult with an advanced solid tumor such as melanoma, head and neck, liver or kidney cancer. The genes are TRBV4-2 and TRBJ2-7; no clear D gene. CDR3 DNA sequence: TGTGCCAGCAGCCAATACTCCGGTGCATACGAGCAGTACTTC. As protein: CASSQYSGAYEQYF.